Given below is one T cell receptor beta chain in context. Its specificity is not known. Reverse transcribed after extraction, RNA yielded cDNA as the sequencing template. Only in-frame clones appear in the TCRdb table, and some are missing; sequencing was by immunoSEQ multiplex PCR. This table has about 110,000 clones, approximately 59% appearing once. The entry originates in a study of CD8+ T cells in alopecia areata. General study results and limits: Sequences from scalp samples also cover resident alphabeta T cells of normal skin. Higher clonality and more expanded CD8+ clones appeared in lesional than normal scalp. Mouse data revealed clearer TCR sharing than patient data did, a gap possibly tied to HLA.

CDR1 and CDR2 (germline): SQVTM, ANQGSEA. The CDR3 spans 11 residues. CD4+ and CD8+ T cells were sorted from PBMCs. The chain recombines TRBV29-1 with TRBJ2-2, with 9 bases aligning to TRBD1. The sequence came from a human donor in good health. Sequenced material: CD8+ T cells sorted from blood. CDR3 in amino acids: CSGTGTGELFF. As DNA, the CDR3 is TGCAGTGGGACAGGGACCGGGGAGCTGTTTTTT.